This TCR beta chain was sequenced in a study of beta chain features in type 1 diabetes. Sequencing targeted expressed TCRB transcripts, as all isolated RNA had been reverse transcribed. Libraries were prepared by immunoSEQ multiplex PCR; TCRdb keeps only in-frame clonotypes and omits some of them. Here the sample spans 250,000 to 350,000 clones, 13% to 15% being singletons. Findings and limits, study-wide: Fewer junction insertions and more nucleotide deletions appeared in type 1 diabetes patients. Shorter TCRB CDR3s, moderately but significantly so, marked every one of the four CD4+ subsets in Type 1 diabetes patients.

On this clone itself: The target antigen is unknown.

The CDR3 has 14 residues. V gave up 1 base and J gave up 2 bases; unmatched junction bases: 2. Germline lookup yields CDR1 SGHDT and CDR2 YYEEEE. Naive, central memory, regulatory and stem cell-like memory cells within the CD4+ compartment were sorted using CD45RO/CCR7/CD25/CD127/CD95/CD27. Source material: naive CD4+ T cells from blood. The chain carries TRBV5-6 and TRBJ2-7, with 8 bases identical to TRBD2. This sequence originates from a man aged 25 to 40 with type 1 diabetes. The CDR3 spells CASSLTSGTYEQYF. The DNA of the CDR3 is TGTGCCAGCAGCTTGACTAGCGGTACCTACGAGCAGTACTTC. Full variable domain (missing parts from reference TRBV5-6 and TRBJ2-7): DAGVTQSPTHLIKTRGQQVTLRCSPKSGHDTVSWYQQALGQGPQFIFQYYEEEERQRGNFPDRFSGHQFPNYSSELNVNALLLGDSALYLCASSLTSGTYEQYFGPGTRLTVT.